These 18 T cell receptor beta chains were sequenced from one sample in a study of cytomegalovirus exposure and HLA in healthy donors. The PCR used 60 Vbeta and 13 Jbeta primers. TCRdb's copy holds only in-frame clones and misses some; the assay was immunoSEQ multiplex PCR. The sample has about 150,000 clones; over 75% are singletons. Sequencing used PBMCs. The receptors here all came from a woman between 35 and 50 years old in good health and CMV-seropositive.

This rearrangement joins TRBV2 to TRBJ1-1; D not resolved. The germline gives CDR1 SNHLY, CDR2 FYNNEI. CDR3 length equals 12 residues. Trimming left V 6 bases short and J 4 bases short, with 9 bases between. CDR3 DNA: TGTGCCAGCAGCCGATCCGGCACTGAAGCTTTCTTT. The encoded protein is CASSRSGTEAFF. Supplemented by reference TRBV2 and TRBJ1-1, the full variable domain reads EPEVTQTPSHQVTQMGQEVILRCVPISNHLYFYWYRQILGQKVEFLVSFYNNEISEKSEIFDDQFSVERPDGSNFTLKIRSTKLEDSAMYFCASSRSGTEAFFGQGTRLTVV.

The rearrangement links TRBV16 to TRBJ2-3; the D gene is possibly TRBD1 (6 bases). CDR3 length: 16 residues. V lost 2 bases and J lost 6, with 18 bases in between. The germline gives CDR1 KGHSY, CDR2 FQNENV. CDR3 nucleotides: TGTGCCAGCAGCCAAAAGGGGGACCAACCTTGGGATACGCAGTATTTT. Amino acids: CASSQKGDQPWDTQYF.

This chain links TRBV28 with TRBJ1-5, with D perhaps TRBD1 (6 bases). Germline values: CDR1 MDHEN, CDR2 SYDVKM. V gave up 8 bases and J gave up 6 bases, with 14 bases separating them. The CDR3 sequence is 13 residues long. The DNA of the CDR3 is TGTGCCAGCGGGGGCTGGGGGGGTCAGCCCCAGCATTTT. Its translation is CASGGWGGQPQHF.

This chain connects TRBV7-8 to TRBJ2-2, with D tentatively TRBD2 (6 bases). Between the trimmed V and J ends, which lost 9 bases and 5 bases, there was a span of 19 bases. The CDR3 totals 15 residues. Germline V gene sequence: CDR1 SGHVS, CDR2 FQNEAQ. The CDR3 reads CARGRTGGDTGELFF. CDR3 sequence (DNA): TGTGCCAGGGGACGTACAGGAGGGGATACCGGGGAGCTGTTTTTT.

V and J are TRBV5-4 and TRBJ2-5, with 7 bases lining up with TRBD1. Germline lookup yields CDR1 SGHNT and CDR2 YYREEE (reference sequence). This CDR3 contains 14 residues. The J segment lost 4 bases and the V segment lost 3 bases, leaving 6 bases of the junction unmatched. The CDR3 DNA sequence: TGTGCCAGCAGCTCGGGGACAGTTCGAGAGACCCAGTACTTC. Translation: CASSSGTVRETQYF. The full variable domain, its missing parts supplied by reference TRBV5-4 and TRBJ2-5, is ETGVTQSPTHLIKTRGQQVTLRCSSQSGHNTVSWYQQALGQGPQFIFQYYREEENGRGNFPPRFSGLQFPNYSSELNVNALELDDSALYLCASSSGTVRETQYFGPGTRLLVL.

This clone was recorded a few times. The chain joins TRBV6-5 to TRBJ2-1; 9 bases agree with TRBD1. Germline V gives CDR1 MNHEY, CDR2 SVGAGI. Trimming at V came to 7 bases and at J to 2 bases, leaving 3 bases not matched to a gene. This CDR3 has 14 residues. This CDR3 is CASTGQGTYNEQFF. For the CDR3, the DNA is TGTGCCAGCACCGGACAGGGGACCTACAATGAGCAGTTCTTC.

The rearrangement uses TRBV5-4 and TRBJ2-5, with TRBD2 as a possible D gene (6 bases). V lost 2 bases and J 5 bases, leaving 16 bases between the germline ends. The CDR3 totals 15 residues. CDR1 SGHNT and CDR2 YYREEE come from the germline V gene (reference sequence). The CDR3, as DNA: TGTGCCAGCAGCTTTGGTGGGAGGAACCGGGAGACCCAGTACTTC. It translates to CASSFGGRNRETQYF. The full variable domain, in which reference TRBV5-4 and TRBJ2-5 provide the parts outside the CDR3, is ETGVTQSPTHLIKTRGQQVTLRCSSQSGHNTVSWYQQALGQGPQFIFQYYREEENGRGNFPPRFSGLQFPNYSSELNVNALELDDSALYLCASSFGGRNRETQYFGPGTRLLVL.

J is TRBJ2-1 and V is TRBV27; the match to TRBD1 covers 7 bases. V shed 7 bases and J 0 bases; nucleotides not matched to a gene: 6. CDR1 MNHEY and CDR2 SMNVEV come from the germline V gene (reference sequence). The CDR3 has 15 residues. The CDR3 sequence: CASKTGQSSYNEQFF. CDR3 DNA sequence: TGTGCCAGCAAAACGGGACAGAGCTCCTACAATGAGCAGTTCTTC.

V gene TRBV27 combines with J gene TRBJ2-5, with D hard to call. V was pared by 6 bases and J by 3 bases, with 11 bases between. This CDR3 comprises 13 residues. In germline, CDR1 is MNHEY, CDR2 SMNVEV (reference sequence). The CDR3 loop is CASSPFGEETQYF. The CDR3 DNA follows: TGTGCCAGCAGCCCCTTCGGTGAAGAGACCCAGTACTTC.

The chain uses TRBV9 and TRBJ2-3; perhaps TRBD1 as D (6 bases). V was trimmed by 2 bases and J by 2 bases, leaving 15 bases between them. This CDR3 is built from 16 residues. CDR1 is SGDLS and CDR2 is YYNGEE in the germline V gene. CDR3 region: CASSVGTGQITDTQYF. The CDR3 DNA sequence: TGTGCCAGCAGCGTCGGAACAGGGCAGATCACAGATACGCAGTATTTT.

CDR3 in amino acids: CASSFRGLNTEAFF. The DNA for the CDR3 is TGTGCCAGCAGTTTTAGGGGGTTAAACACTGAAGCTTTCTTT. The V call is TRBV27, the J call TRBJ1-1; tentatively, D is TRBD1 (6 bases). The CDR3 totals 14 residues. Trimming took 3 bases from V and 2 from J, leaving 10 bases between them. Germline V CDR1 and CDR2: MNHEY, SMNVEV (reference sequence).

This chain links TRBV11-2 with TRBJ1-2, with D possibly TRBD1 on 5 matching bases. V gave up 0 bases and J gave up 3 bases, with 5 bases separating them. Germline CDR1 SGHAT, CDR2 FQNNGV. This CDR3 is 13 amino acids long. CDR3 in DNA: TGTGCCAGCAGCTTAGAAGGGGACTATGGCTACACCTTC. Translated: CASSLEGDYGYTF.

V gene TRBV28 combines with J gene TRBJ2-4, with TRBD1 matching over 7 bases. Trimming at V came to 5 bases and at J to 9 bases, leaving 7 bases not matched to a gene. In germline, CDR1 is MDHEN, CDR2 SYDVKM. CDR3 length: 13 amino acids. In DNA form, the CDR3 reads TGTGCCAGCAGTGACAGGGTTGGTGTCATTCAGTACTTC. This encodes CASSDRVGVIQYF. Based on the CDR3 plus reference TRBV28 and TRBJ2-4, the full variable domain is DVKVTQSSRYLVKRTGEKVFLECVQDMDHENMFWYRQDPGLGLRLIYFSYDVKMKEKGDIPEGYSVSREKKERFSLILESASTNQTSMYLCASSDRVGVIQYFGAGTRLSVL.

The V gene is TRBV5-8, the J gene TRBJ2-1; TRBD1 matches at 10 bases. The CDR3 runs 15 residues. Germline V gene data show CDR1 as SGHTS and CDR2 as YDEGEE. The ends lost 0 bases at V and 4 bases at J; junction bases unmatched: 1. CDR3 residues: CASSLEGQGYNEQFF. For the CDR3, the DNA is TGTGCCAGCAGCTTGGAGGGACAGGGGTACAATGAGCAGTTCTTC.

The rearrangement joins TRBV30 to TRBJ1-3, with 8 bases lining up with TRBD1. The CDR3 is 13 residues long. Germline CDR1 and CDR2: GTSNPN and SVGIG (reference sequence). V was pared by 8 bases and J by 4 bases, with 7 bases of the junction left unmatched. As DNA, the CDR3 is TGTGCCCGTGGACAGGGAGCGGGAAACACCATATATTTT. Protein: CARGQGAGNTIYF.

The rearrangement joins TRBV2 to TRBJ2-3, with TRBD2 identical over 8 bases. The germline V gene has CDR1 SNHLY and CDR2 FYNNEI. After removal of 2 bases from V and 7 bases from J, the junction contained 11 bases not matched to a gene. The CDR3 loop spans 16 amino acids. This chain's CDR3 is CASSEQGLAGPNTQYF. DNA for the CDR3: TGTGCCAGCAGTGAACAGGGGCTAGCGGGTCCAAATACGCAGTATTTT. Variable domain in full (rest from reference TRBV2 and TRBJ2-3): EPEVTQTPSHQVTQMGQEVILRCVPISNHLYFYWYRQILGQKVEFLVSFYNNEISEKSEIFDDQFSVERPDGSNFTLKIRSTKLEDSAMYFCASSEQGLAGPNTQYFGPGTRLTVL.

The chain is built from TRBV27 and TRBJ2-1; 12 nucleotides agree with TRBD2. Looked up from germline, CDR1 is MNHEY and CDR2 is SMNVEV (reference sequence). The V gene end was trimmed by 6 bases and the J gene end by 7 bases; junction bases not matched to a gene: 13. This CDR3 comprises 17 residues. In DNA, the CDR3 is TGTGCCAGCAGCCCCAGGACTAGCGGGATGTCGGTGAATGAGCAGTTCTTC. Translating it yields CASSPRTSGMSVNEQFF.

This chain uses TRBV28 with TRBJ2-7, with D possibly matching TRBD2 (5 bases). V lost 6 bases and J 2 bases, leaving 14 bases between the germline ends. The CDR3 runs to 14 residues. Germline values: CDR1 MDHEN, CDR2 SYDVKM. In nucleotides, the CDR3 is TGTGCCAGCAGACTTTCGGGGAGTCCCTACGAGCAGTACTTC. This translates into CASRLSGSPYEQYF.